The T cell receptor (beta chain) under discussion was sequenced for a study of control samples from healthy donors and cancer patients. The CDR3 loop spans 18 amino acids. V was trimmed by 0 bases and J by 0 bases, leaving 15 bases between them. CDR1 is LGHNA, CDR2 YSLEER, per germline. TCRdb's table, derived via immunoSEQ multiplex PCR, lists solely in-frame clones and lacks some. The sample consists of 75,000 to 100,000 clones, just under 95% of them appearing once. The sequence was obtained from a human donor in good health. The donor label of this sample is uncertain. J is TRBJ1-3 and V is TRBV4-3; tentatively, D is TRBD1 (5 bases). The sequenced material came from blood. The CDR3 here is CASSQETTWGNSGNTIYF. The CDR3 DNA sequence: TGCGCCAGCAGCCAAGAAACAACCTGGGGCAACTCTGGAAACACCATATATTTT.